This is a list of T cell receptor beta chains from one sample in a study of beta chain features in type 1 diabetes. TCRdb's table, derived via immunoSEQ multiplex PCR, lists solely in-frame clones and lacks some. Of some 230,000 clones listed, over 7.5% are singletons. The sequencing sample was made of naive CD4+ T cells from blood. Source of these receptors: a woman aged 18 to 35 in good health. Both conserved end residues are part of each CDR3.

J gene,V gene,CDR3 length,CDR3 protein
TRBJ2-3,TRBV7-2,14,CASSLVGGPDTQYF
TRBJ2-1,TRBV6-1,15,CASSTTSGAYNEQFF
TRBJ2-1,TRBV5-4,17,CASSSGQGVISYNEQFF
TRBJ2-6,TRBV5-1,17,CASSLGQGSSGANVLTF
TRBJ2-3,TRBV5-1,16,CASSPFGQGGSDTQYF
TRBJ2-2,TRBV29-1,19,CSVPGRGTGGYSNTGELFF
TRBJ2-7,TRBV6-5,15,CASSSTGTPPYEQYF
TRBJ1-3,TRBV9,18,CASSASPTGPGSGNTIYF
TRBJ2-1,TRBV5-1,16,CASSLEGQGAYNEQFF
TRBJ1-3,TRBV7-9,16,CASSLGGRYSGNTIYF
TRBJ2-1,TRBV9,12,CASSEGVGSGFF
TRBJ2-7,TRBV6-1,14,CASSDVAESYEQYF
TRBJ2-7,TRBV27,15,CASSAGRLTPYEQYF
TRBJ1-2,TRBV10-3,13,CAISPSTGRGYTF
TRBJ2-7,TRBV15,14,CATSKTTDGYEQYF
TRBJ1-2,TRBV5-6,15,CASTPGRTSNYGYTF
TRBJ1-5,TRBV27,14,CASSRTDSNQPQHF
TRBJ2-7,TRBV7-2,13,CASSLARAYEQYF
TRBJ1-2,TRBV12-5,15,CASGRGTVANYGYTF
TRBJ1-1,TRBV30,15,CAWSVIQGPNTEAFF
TRBJ2-7,TRBV5-1,14,CASSPGQGGYEQYF
TRBJ1-5,TRBV27,15,CASSLKPTGNQPQHF
TRBJ2-5,TRBV12-5,11,CASALEETQYF
TRBJ1-3,TRBV11-2,15,CASSSVRDSGNTIYF
TRBJ2-7,TRBV5-4,15,CASSRLTSGRYEQYF
TRBJ2-5,TRBV10-2,15,CASSVPGGFVETQYF
TRBJ2-7,TRBV2,15,CASSARRRVPYEQYF
TRBJ1-2,TRBV9,14,CASSVTGENYGYTF
TRBJ1-1,TRBV19,15,CASWTGGPPGTEAFF
TRBJ2-1,TRBV6-6,13,CASTRAVGNEQFF
TRBJ2-3,TRBV5-1,16,CASSLAVRGDEYTQYF
TRBJ2-1,TRBV10-1,12,CASSVRPGEQFF
TRBJ2-1,TRBV19,13,CASSIPRDNEQFF
TRBJ2-5,TRBV5-4,16,CASSLDGRGPQETQYF
TRBJ2-7,TRBV30,15,CAWSVFSRDTGEQYF
TRBJ2-7,TRBV29-1,13,CSVDSSSSYEQYF
TRBJ2-6,TRBV2,16,CASSTGLSSGANVLTF
TRBJ1-2,TRBV6-1,14,CASSEAPRGYGYTF
TRBJ2-5,TRBV7-9,13,CASSFFRQETQYF
TRBJ2-1,TRBV5-6,11,CASRLGTEQFF
TRBJ1-1,TRBV7-2,13,CASSYDSNTEAFF
TRBJ2-3,TRBV30,15,CAWSVSGAAMDTQYF
TRBJ2-7,TRBV27,15,CASSLGREASYEQYF
TRBJ1-6,TRBV7-9,16,CASSLIQGRYNSPLHF
TRBJ2-2,TRBV6-6,13,CASSKTGPGELFF
TRBJ2-7,TRBV14,15,CASSPAGTFLFEQYF
TRBJ2-6,TRBV30,15,CAWSFTSSGANVLTF
TRBJ2-7,TRBV6-5,15,CASSPGLTNRHEQYF
TRBJ2-3,TRBV10-3,13,CAIRVGTPDTQYF
TRBJ2-7,TRBV19,14,CASSILAGDYEQYF
TRBJ1-5,TRBV7-9,13,CASSLAGEQPQHF
TRBJ2-3,TRBV5-4,17,CASSLATSGRDTDTQYF
TRBJ1-2,TRBV7-6,14,CASSLDRTGLGYTF
TRBJ2-1,TRBV11-2,15,CASSLDRGYFHEQFF
TRBJ1-1,TRBV9,17,CASSVVRIGDRGTEAFF
TRBJ2-1,TRBV11-3,16,CASSLGAGTGTTEQFF
TRBJ1-1,TRBV6-1,15,CASSLERGLNTEAFF